This is a list of T cell receptor beta chains from one sample in a study of blood T cell repertoires in COVID-19. The repertoire was sequenced with immunoSEQ multiplex PCR; TCRdb's copy has only in-frame clones and lacks some. The data show 70,000 to 80,000 clones, more than 75% seen once. Specimen: peripheral blood. The origin of the receptors is a human donor in a cohort sampled during active COVID-19. CDR3s include the opening cysteine and the closing phenylalanine or tryptophan. D genes are given only for firm matches. Clone size is stated in some rows and not others, as once, few, many or a class when expanded.

TRBV6-5	TRBJ2-7	.	.	CASRTTGRSYEQYF	TGTGCCAGCAGGACTACAGGGCGAAGCTACGAGCAGTACTTC
TRBV7-2	TRBJ2-6	.	TRBD1	CASSNRGPGANVLTF	TGTGCCAGCAGCAACAGGGGACCCGGGGCCAACGTCCTGACTTTC
TRBV28	TRBJ1-1	.	.	CATRWFGHPNTEAFF	TGTGCCACCAGGTGGTTTGGGCACCCGAACACTGAAGCTTTCTTT
TRBV15	TRBJ2-1	.	.	CATSREDKYNEQFF	TGTGCCACCAGCAGAGAGGACAAATACAATGAGCAGTTCTTC
TRBV5-5	TRBJ2-5	.	.	CASSVGGGGETQYF	TGTGCCAGCAGCGTTGGAGGGGGCGGTGAGACCCAGTACTTC
TRBV6-5	TRBJ1-5	.	.	CASSYQREIGNQPQHF	TGTGCCAGCAGCTACCAGCGGGAAATCGGCAATCAGCCCCAGCATTTT
TRBV19	TRBJ1-2	.	TRBD1	CASSKQGNTGYTF	TGTGCCAGTAGTAAACAGGGGAACACTGGCTACACCTTC
TRBV6-5	TRBJ2-3	.	.	CASSPPGVTDTQYF	TGTGCCAGCAGTCCCCCAGGGGTCACAGATACGCAGTATTTT
TRBV5-4	TRBJ2-4	.	TRBD1	CASSLGQGAEENIQYF	TGTGCCAGCAGCCTGGGACAGGGGGCTGAGGAAAACATTCAGTACTTC
TRBV19	TRBJ1-1	.	TRBD1	CASSKRQGANTEAFF	TGTGCCAGTAGTAAGAGACAGGGGGCGAACACTGAAGCTTTCTTT
TRBV2	TRBJ2-2	.	.	CASSGSATGELFF	TGTGCCAGCAGTGGGAGTGCTACCGGGGAGCTGTTTTTT
TRBV3-1/TRBV3-2	TRBJ1-5	.	.	CASSPDTLQPQHF	TGTGCCAGCAGCCCGGACACCCTTCAGCCCCAGCATTTT
TRBV25-1	TRBJ2-5	.	TRBD2	CASRGTSGKYQETQYF	TGTGCCAGCAGGGGGACTAGCGGCAAATACCAAGAGACCCAGTACTTC
TRBV12-3/TRBV12-4	TRBJ1-6	.	TRBD1	CASSSQGNSPLHF	TGTGCCAGCAGTTCACAGGGGAATTCACCCCTCCACTTT
TRBV4-1	TRBJ1-4	.	.	CASSQDREGAMNEKLFF	TGCGCCAGCAGCCAAGATCGAGAAGGGGCGATGAATGAAAAACTGTTTTTT
TRBV2	TRBJ2-1	.	.	CASSVEAGEQFF	TGTGCCAGCAGTGTCGAGGCGGGTGAGCAGTTCTTC
TRBV5-1	TRBJ1-1	few	.	CASTSGSGNTEAFF	TGCGCCAGCACATCAGGGTCTGGGAACACTGAAGCTTTCTTT
TRBV18	TRBJ1-2	.	TRBD1	CASSPQGADGYTF	TGTGCCAGCTCCCCCCAGGGGGCCGATGGCTACACCTTC
TRBV5-1	TRBJ2-7	.	TRBD1	CASSWDRGGYEQYF	TGCGCCAGCAGCTGGGACAGGGGTGGGTACGAGCAGTACTTC
TRBV3-1/TRBV3-2	TRBJ2-6	few	.	CASSHSSGANVLTF	TGTGCCAGCAGCCACAGCTCTGGGGCCAACGTCCTGACTTTC
TRBV10-1	TRBJ1-2	.	.	CATGRDSDHYGYTF	TGCGCCACCGGTCGGGACTCGGACCACTATGGCTACACCTTC
TRBV28	TRBJ2-5	.	TRBD1	CASSDRDRDVETQYF	TGTGCCAGCAGTGACCGGGACAGGGACGTAGAGACCCAGTACTTC
TRBV5-4	TRBJ2-2	few	.	CAAGQANTGELFF	TGTGCAGCAGGGCAGGCGAACACCGGGGAGCTGTTTTTT
TRBV28	TRBJ2-5	.	TRBD2	CASGPGGSFQETQYF	TGTGCCAGTGGCCCGGGGGGTTCCTTCCAAGAGACCCAGTACTTC